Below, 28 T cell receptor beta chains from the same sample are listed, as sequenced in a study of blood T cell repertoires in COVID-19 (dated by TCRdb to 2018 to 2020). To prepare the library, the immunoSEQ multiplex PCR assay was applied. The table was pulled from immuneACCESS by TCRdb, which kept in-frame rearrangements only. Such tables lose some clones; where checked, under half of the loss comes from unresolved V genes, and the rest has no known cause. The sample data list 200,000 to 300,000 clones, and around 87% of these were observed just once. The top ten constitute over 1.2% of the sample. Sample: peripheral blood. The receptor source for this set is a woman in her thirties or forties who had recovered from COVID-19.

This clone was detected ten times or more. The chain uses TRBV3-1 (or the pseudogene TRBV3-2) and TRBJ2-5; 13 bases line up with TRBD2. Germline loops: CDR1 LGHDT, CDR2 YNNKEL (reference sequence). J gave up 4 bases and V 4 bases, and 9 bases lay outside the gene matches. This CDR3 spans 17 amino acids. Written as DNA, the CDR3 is TGTGCCAGCAGCCCCCGAGGGACTAGCGGGGTTGGAGAGACCCAGTACTTC. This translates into CASSPRGTSGVGETQYF.

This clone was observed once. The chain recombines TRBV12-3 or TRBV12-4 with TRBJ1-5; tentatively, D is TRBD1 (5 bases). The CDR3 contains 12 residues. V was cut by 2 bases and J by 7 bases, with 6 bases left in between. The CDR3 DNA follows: TGTGCCAGCAGTTTATGGGGCCAGCCCCAGCATTTT. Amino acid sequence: CASSLWGQPQHF.

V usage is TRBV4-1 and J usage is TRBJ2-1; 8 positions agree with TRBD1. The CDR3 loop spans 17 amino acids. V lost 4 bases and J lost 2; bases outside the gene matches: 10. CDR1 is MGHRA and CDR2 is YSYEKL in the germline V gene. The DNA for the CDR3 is TGCGCCAGCAGCCTGCGGCTCGGGACAGGACCCTACAATGAGCAGTTCTTC. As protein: CASSLRLGTGPYNEQFF.

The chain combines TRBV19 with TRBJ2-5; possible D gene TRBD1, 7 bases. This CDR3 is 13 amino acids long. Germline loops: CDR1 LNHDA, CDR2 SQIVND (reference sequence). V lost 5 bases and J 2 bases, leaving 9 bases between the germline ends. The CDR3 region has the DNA TGTGCCAGTAGTGCGGGACAGCAAGAGACCCAGTACTTC. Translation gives CASSAGQQETQYF.

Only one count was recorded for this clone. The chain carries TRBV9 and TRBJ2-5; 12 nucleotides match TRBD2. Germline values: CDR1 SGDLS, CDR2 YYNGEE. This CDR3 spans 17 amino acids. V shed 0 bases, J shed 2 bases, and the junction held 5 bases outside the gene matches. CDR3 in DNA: TGTGCCAGCAGCGTAGGGGGACTAGCGGGTTCTCAAGAGACCCAGTACTTC. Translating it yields CASSVGGLAGSQETQYF.

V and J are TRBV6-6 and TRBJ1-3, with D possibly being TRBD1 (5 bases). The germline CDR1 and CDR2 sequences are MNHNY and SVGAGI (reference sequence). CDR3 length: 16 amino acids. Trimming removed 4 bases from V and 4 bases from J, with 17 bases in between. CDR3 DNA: TGTGCCAGCAGTTCCCTACATCAGACAGAGGGAAACACCATATATTTT. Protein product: CASSSLHQTEGNTIYF.

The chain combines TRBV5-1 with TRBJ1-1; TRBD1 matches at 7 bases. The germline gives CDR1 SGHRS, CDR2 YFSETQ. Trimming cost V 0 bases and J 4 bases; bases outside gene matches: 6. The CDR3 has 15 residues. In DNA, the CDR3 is TGCGCCAGCAGCTTGGCCCAGGGGGTAGGCACTGAAGCTTTCTTT. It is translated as CASSLAQGVGTEAFF. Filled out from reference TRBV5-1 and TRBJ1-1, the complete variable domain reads KAGVTQTPRYLIKTRGQQVTLSCSPISGHRSVSWYQQTPGQGLQFLFEYFSETQRNKGNFPGRFSGRQFSNSRSEMNVSTLELGDSALYLCASSLAQGVGTEAFFGQGTRLTVV.

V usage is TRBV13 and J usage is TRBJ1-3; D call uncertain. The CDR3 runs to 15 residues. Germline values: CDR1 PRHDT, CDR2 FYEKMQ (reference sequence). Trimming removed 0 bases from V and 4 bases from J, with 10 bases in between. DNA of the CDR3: TGTGCCAGCAGCTTAGGCTTCTCGGGGGGAAACACCATATATTTT. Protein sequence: CASSLGFSGGNTIYF.

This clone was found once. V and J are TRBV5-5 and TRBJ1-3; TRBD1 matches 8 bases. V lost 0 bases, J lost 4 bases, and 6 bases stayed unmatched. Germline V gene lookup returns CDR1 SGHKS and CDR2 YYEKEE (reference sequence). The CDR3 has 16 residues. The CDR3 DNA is TGTGCCAGCAGCTTGGGGACAGGGTTAGGCGGAAACACCATATATTTT. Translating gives CASSLGTGLGGNTIYF.

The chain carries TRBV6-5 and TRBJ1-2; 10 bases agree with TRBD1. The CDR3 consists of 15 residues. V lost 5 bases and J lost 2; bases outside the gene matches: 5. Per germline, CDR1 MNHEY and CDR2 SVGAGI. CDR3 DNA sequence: TGTGCCAGCAGTACCCCGACAGGGGGCAACTATGGCTACACCTTC. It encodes CASSTPTGGNYGYTF.

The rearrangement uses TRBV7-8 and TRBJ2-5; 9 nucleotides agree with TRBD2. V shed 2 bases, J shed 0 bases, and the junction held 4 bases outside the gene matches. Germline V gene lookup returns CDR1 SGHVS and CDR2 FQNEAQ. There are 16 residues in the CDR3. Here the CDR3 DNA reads TGTGCCAGCAGCTTACGACTAGCGGTGTACCAAGAGACCCAGTACTTC. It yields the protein CASSLRLAVYQETQYF.

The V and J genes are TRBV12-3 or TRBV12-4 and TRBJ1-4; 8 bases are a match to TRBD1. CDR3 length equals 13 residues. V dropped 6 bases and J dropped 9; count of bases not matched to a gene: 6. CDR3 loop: CASRSDRVKKLFF. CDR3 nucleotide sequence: TGTGCCAGCAGGTCGGACAGGGTTAAAAAACTGTTTTTT.

The CDR3: CASSLATRDNSPLHF. In DNA form, the CDR3 reads TGCGCCAGCAGCTTGGCGACGAGGGATAATTCACCCCTCCACTTT. The chain recombines TRBV5-1 with TRBJ1-6; D is ambiguous. CDR3 length: 15 amino acids. V was pared by 0 bases and J by 5 bases, with 9 bases between. The germline V gene has CDR1 SGHRS and CDR2 YFSETQ.

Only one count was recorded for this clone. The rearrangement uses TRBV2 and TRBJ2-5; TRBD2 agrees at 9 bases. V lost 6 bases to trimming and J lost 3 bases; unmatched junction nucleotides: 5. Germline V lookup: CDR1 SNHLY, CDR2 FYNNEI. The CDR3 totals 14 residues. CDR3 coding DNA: TGTGCCAGCAGCCTTGGGACTAGCAAAGAGACCCAGTACTTC. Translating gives CASSLGTSKETQYF.

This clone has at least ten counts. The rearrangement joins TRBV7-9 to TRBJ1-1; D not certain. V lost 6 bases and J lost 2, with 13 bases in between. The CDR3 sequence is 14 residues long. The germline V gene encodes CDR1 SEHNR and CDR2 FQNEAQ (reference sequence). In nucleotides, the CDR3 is TGTGCCAGCAGGTACTCTGAGGCTAACACTGAAGCTTTCTTT. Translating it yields CASRYSEANTEAFF.

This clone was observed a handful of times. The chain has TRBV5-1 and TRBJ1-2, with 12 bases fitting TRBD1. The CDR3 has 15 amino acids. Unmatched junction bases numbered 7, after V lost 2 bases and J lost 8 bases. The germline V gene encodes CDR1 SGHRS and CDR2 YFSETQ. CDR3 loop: CASSFPGQGAQGYTF. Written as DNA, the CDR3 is TGCGCCAGCAGCTTCCCGGGACAGGGGGCGCAGGGCTACACCTTC.

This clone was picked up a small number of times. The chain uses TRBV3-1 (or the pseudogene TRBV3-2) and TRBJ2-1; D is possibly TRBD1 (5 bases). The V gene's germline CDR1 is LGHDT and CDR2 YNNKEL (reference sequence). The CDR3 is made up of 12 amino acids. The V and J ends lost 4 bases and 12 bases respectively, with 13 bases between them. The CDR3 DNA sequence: TGTGCCAGCAGCCTAAACCTAGGGGCGCAGTTCTTC. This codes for CASSLNLGAQFF.

For the CDR3, the DNA is TGCAGCGTTGGGGGGGGCGAGCATGAAGCTTTCTTT. This translates into CSVGGGEHEAFF. This chain links TRBV29-1 with TRBJ1-1; TRBD1 might be the D (6 bases). CDR1 SQVTM and CDR2 ANQGSEA come from the germline V gene. V gave up 4 bases and J gave up 7 bases, with 13 bases separating them. CDR3 length: 12 residues.

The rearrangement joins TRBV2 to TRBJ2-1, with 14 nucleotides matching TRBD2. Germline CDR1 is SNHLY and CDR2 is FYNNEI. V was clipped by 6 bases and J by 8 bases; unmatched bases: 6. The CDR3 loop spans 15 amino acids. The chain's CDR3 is CASRATSGGAHEQFF. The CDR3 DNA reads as TGTGCCAGCAGGGCGACTAGCGGGGGGGCCCATGAGCAGTTCTTC.

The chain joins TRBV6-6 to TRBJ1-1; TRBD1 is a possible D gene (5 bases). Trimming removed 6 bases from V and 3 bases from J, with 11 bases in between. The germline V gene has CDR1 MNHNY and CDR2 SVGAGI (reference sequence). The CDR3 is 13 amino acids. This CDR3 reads CASRTTGYTEAFF. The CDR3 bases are TGTGCCAGCAGAACAACAGGCTACACTGAAGCTTTCTTT.

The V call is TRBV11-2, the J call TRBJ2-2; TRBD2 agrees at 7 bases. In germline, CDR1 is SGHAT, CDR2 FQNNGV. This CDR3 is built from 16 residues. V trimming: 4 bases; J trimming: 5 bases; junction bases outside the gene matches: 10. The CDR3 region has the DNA TGTGCCAGCAGCTCAGGACCGGGACTATTAACCGGGGAGCTGTTTTTT. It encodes CASSSGPGLLTGELFF.

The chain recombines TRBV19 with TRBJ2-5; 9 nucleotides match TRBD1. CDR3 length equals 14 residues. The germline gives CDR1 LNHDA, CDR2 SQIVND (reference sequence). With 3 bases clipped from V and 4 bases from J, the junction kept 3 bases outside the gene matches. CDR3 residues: CASSIRQGGETQYF. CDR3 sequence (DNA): TGTGCCAGTAGTATCCGACAGGGGGGAGAGACCCAGTACTTC.

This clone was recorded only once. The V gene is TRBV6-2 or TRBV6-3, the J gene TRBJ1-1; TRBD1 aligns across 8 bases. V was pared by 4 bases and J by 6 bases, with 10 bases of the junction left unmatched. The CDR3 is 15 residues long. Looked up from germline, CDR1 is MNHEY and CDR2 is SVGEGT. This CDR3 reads CASSSPGDRGPEAFF. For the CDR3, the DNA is TGTGCCAGCAGTTCTCCAGGTGACAGGGGACCTGAAGCTTTCTTT.

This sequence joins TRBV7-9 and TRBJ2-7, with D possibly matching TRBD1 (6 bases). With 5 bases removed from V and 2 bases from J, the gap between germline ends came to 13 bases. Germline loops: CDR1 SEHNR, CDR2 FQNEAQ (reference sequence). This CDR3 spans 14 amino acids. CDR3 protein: CASSPAGTPYEQYF. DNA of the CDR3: TGTGCCAGCAGCCCAGCCGGGACACCCTACGAGCAGTACTTC.

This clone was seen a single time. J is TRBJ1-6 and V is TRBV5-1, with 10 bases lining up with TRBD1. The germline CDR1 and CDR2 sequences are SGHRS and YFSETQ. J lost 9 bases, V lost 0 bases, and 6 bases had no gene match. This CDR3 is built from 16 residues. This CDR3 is CASSLASDRGASPLHF. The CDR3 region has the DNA TGCGCCAGCAGCTTGGCCTCGGACAGGGGGGCTTCACCCCTCCACTTT.

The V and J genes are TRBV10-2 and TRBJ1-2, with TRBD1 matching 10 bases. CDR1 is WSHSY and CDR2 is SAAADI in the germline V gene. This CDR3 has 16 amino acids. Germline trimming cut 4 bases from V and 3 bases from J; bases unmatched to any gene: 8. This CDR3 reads CASSGATGTGDYGYTF. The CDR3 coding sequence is TGCGCCAGCAGTGGGGCCACCGGGACAGGGGACTATGGCTACACCTTC.

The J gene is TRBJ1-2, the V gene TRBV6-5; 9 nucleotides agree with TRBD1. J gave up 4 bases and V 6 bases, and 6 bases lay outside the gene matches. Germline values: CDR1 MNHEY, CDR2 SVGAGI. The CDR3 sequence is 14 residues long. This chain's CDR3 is CASRLGQGGYGYTF. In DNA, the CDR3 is TGTGCCAGCAGGTTGGGACAGGGCGGCTATGGCTACACCTTC.

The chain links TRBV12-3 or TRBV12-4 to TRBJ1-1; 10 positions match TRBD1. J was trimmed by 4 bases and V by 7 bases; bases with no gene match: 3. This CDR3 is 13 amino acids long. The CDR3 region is CASIGQGGTEAFF. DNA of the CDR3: TGTGCCAGCATCGGACAGGGGGGCACTGAAGCTTTCTTT.